This T cell receptor beta chain was retrieved from a study of identical twins. Study observations and caveats: There is a chance that invariant MAIT and iNKT cells partially muddied zero-insertion analyses.

This clonotype was detected many times. What it binds is unknown. TCRdb fed the 5' RACE reads into MiXCR, producing one record per CDR3 protein. Altogether about 690,000 distinct CDR3 sequences are present, roughly 6.2% being singletons, with the ten largest covering 1.5% to 2%. CDR3 size: 13 residues. Trimming stripped 3 bases from V and 4 bases from J, with 7 bases between. The source material was naive T cells sorted from blood. The gene calls are TRBV12-3 or TRBV12-4 and TRBJ1-5; D is unclear. This receptor was obtained from a man between 18 and 29 years old in good health. Here the CDR3 reads CASSLEENQPQHF. The CDR3 region has the DNA TGTGCCAGCAGTTTGGAAGAAAATCAGCCCCAGCATTTT.